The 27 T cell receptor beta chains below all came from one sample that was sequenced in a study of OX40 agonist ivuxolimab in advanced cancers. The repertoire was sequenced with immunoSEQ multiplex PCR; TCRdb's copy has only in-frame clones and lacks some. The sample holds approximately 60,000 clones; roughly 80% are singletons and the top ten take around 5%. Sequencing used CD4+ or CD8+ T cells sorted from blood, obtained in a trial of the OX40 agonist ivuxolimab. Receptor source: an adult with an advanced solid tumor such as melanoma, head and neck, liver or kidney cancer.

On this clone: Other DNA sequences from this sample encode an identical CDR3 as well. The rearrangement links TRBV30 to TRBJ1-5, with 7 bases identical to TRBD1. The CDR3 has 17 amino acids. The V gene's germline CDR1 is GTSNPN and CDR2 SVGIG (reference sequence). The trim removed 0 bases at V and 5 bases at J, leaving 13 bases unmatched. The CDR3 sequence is CAWSVGGAGGFDQPQHF. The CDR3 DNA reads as TGTGCCTGGAGTGTGGGAGGTGCAGGGGGTTTCGATCAGCCCCAGCATTTT.

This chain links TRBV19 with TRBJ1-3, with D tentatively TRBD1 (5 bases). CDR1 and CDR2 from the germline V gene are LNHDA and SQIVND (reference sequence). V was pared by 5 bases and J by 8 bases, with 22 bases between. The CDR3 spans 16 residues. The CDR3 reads CASSPSPGRLEDTIYF. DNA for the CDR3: TGTGCCAGTAGTCCGTCCCCGGGACGCCTGGAGGACACCATATATTTT.

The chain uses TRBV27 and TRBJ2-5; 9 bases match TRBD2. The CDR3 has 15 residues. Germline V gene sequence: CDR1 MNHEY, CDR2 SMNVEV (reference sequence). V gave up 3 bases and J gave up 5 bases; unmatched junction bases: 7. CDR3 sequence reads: CASSLGGRAFETQYF. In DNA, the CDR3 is TGTGCCAGCAGTTTGGGCGGGAGGGCCTTTGAGACCCAGTACTTC.

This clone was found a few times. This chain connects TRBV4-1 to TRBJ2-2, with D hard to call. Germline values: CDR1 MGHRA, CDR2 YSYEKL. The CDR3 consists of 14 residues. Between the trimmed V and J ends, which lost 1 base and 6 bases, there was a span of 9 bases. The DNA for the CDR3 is TGCGCCAGCAGCCAAGGTCTGTGGTCCGGGGAGCTGTTTTTT. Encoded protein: CASSQGLWSGELFF.

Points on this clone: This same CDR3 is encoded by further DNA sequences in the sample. In DNA, the CDR3 is TGTGCCAGCTCATCAAGCTCCTACGAGCAGTACTTC. Translation gives CASSSSSYEQYF. The gene calls are TRBV18 and TRBJ2-7; D not resolved. Germline assignment: CDR1 KGHSH and CDR2 LQKENI. The CDR3 is 12 residues long. The germline V and J ends were trimmed by 5 bases and 0 bases, with 5 bases remaining between them.

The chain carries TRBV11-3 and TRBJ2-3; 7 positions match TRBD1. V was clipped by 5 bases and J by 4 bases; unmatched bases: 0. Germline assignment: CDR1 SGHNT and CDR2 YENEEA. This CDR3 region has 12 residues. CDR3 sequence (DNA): TGTGCCAGCAGCGGACAGGCAGATACGCAGTATTTT. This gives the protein CASSGQADTQYF.

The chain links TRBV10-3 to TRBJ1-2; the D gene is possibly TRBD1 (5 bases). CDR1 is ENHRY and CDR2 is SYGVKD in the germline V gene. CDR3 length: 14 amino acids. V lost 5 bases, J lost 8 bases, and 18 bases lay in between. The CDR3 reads CAISPQPQGMGYTF. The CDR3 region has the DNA TGTGCCATCAGTCCGCAACCGCAGGGTATGGGCTACACCTTC.

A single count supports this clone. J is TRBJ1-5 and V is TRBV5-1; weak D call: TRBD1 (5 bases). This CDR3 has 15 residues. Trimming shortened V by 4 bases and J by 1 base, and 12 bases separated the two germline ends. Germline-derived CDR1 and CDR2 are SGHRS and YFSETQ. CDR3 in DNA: TGCGCCAGCAGCGACCCGGGGGAAAGCAATCAGCCCCAGCATTTT. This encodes CASSDPGESNQPQHF.

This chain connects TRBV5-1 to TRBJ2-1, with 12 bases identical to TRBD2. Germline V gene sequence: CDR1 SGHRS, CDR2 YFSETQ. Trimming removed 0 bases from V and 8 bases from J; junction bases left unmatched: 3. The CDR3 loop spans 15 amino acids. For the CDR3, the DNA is TGCGCCAGCAGCTTGGAACTAGCGGGGGGCGATGAGCAGTTCTTC. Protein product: CASSLELAGGDEQFF.

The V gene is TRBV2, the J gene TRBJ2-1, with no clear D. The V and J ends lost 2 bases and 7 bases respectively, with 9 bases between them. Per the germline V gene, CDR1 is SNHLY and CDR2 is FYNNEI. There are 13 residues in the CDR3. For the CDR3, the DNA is TGTGCCAGCAGTGAACCGTTTATGAATGAGCAGTTCTTC. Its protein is CASSEPFMNEQFF.

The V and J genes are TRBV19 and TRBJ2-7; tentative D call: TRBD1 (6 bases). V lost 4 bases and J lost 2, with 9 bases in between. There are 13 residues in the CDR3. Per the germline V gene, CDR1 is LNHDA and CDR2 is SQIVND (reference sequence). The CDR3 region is CASSTQGTYEQYF. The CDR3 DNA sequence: TGTGCCAGTAGTACCCAGGGGACCTACGAGCAGTACTTC.

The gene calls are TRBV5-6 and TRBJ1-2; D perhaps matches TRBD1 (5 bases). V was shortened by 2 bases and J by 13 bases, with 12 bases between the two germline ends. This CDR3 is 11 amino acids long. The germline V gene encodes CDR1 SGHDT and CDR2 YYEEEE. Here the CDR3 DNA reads TGTGCCAGCAGCTTATCAGGGAGGGGCACCTTC. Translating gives CASSLSGRGTF.

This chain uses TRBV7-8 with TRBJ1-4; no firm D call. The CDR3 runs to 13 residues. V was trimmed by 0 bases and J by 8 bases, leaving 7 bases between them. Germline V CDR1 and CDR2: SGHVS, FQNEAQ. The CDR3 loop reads CASSLAKEEKLFF. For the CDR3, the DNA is TGTGCCAGCAGCTTAGCTAAGGAGGAAAAACTGTTTTTT.

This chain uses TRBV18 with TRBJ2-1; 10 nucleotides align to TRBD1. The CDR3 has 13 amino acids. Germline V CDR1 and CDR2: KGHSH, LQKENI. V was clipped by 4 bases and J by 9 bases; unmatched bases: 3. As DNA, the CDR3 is TGTGCCAGCTCACGACAGGGGGCGGGTGAGCAGTTCTTC. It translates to CASSRQGAGEQFF.

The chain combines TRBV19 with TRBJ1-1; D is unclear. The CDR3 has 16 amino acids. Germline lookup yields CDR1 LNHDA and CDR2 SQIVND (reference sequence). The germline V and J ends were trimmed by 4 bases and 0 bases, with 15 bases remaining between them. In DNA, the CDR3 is TGTGCCAGTAGTACCGACCTTGAGGGATTGAACACTGAAGCTTTCTTT. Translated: CASSTDLEGLNTEAFF.

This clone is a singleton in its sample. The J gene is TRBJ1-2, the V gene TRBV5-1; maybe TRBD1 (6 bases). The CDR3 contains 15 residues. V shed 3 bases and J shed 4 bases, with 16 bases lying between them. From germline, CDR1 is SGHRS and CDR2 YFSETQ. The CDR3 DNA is TGCGCCAGCAGCTCCGACATACAGGGCGTCTATGGCTACACCTTC. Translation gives CASSSDIQGVYGYTF.

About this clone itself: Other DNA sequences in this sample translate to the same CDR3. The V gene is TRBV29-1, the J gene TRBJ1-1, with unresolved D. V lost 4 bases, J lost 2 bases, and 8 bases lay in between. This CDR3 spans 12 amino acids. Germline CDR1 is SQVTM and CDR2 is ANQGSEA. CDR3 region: CSVGEKNTEAFF. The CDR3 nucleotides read TGCAGCGTTGGGGAAAAAAACACTGAAGCTTTCTTT.

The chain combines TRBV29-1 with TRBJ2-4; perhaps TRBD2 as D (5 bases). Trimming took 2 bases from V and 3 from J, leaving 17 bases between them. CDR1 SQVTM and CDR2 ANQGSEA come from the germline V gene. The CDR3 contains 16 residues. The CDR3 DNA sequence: TGCAGCGTTGAACCATTAGGGCGGGTCGGCAAAAACATTCAGTACTTC. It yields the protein CSVEPLGRVGKNIQYF.

In nucleotides, the CDR3 is TGTGCCAGCTCCTGGGCAGGGGACGCCGAGCAGTACTTC. As protein: CASSWAGDAEQYF. This chain joins TRBV5-8 and TRBJ2-7, with TRBD1 as a possible D gene (6 bases). The CDR3 extends over 13 amino acids. From germline, CDR1 is SGHTS and CDR2 YDEGEE. The V end lost 7 bases, the J end lost 6 bases, and 17 bases lay between the germline ends. The full variable domain, completed using reference TRBV5-8 and TRBJ2-7, is EAGVTQSPTHLIKTRGQQATLRCSPISGHTSVYWYQQALGLGLQFLLWYDEGEERNRGNFPPRFSGRQFPNYSSELNVNALELEDSALYLCASSWAGDAEQYFGPGTRLTVT.

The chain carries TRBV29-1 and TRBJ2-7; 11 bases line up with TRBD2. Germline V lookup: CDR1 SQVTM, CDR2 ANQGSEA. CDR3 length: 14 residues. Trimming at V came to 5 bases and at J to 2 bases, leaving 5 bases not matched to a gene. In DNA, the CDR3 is TGCAGCGTTCAGGGGACTAGCGGTCCCTACGAGCAGTACTTC. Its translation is CSVQGTSGPYEQYF.

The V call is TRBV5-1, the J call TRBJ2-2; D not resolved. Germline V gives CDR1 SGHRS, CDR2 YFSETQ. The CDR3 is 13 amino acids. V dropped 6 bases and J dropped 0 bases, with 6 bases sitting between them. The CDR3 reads CASIQANTGELFF. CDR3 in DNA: TGCGCCAGCATACAAGCGAACACCGGGGAGCTGTTTTTT.

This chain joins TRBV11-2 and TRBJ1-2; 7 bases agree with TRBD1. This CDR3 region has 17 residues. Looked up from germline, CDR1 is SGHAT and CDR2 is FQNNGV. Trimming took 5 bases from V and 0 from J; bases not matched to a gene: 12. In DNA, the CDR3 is TGTGCCAGCAGCCGCCCAGGGGGGTGGGATTCTAACTATGGCTACACCTTC. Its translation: CASSRPGGWDSNYGYTF.

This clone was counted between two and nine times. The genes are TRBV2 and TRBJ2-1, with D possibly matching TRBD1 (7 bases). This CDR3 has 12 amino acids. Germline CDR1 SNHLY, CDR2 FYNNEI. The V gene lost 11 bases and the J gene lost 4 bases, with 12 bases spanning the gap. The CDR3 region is CAGGTDYNEQFF. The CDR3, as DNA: TGTGCCGGGGGGACAGATTACAATGAGCAGTTCTTC.

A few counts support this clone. The CDR3 coding sequence is TGTGCCAGCAGCCTCTGGAGACAGGTGGTCCTAGCGGGAGCCTCCTACGAGCAGTACTTC. Encoded protein: CASSLWRQVVLAGASYEQYF. The chain is built from TRBV5-4 and TRBJ2-7; the match to TRBD2 covers 10 bases. Germline CDR1 and CDR2: SGHNT and YYREEE (reference sequence). The CDR3 consists of 20 residues. V was pared by 4 bases and J by 0 bases, with 19 bases of the junction left unmatched.

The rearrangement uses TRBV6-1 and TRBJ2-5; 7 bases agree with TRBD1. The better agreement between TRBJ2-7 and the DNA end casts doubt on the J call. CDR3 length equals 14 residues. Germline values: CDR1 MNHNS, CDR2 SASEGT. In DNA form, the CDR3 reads TGTGCCAGCAGTGATGTCAGGGGGACGGCCGAGCAGTACTTC. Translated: CASSDVRGTAEQYF.

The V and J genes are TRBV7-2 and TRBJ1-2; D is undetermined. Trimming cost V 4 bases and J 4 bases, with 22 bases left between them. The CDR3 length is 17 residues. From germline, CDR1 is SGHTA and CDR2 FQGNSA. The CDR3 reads CASSSESQAGIPYGYTF. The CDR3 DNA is TGTGCCAGCAGCTCCGAATCGCAGGCGGGGATTCCCTATGGCTACACCTTC.

The CDR3: CASSARQGAEAFF. The DNA for the CDR3 is TGTGCCAGCAGCGCAAGACAGGGGGCTGAAGCTTTCTTT. The chain combines TRBV7-6 with TRBJ1-1; 9 bases align to TRBD1. Germline V CDR1 and CDR2: SGHVS, FNYEAQ. Germline trimming cut 5 bases from V and 6 bases from J; bases unmatched to any gene: 4. This CDR3 comprises 13 residues.